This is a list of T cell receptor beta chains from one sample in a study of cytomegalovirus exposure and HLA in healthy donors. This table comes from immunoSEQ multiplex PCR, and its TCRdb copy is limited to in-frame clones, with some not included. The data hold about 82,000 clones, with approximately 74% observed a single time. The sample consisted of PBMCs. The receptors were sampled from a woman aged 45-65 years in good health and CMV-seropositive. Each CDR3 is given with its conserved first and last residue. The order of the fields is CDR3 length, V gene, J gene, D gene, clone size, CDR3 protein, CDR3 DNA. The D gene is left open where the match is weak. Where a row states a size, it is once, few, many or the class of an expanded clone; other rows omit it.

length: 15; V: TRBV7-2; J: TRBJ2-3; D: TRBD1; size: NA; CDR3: CASSSGQGVADTQYF; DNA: TGTGCCAGCAGCTCCGGACAGGGGGTCGCAGATACGCAGTATTTT
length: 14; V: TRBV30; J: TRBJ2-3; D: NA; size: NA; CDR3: CAWSYSGSEDTQYF; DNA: TGTGCCTGGAGTTATAGCGGCTCGGAGGATACGCAGTATTTT
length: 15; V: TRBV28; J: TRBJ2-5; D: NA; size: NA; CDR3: CATSLGGVREETQYF; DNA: TGTGCCACCTCCCTCGGAGGGGTAAGGGAAGAGACCCAGTACTTC
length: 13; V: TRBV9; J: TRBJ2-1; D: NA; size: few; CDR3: CASSSQGGFEQFF; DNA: TGTGCCAGCAGCTCCCAGGGGGGTTTCGAGCAGTTCTTC
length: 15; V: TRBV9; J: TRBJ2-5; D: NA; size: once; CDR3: CASSVGVGVHETQYF; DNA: TGTGCCAGCAGCGTAGGGGTAGGGGTACACGAGACCCAGTACTTC
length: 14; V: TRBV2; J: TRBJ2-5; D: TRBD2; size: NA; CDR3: CASKLAGGPETQYF; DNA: TGTGCCAGCAAGCTTGCGGGAGGTCCAGAGACCCAGTACTTC
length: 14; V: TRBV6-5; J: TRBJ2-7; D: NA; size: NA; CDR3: CASSYSGLGGEQYF; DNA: TGTGCCAGCAGTTACTCCGGTTTAGGGGGCGAGCAGTACTTC
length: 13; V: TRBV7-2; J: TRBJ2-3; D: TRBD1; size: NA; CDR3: CASRQTGADTQYF; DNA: TGTGCCAGCAGGCAAACAGGGGCGGATACGCAGTATTTT
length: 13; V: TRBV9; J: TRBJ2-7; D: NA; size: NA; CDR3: CASSERDSYEQYF; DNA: TGTGCCAGCAGCGAGAGGGACTCCTACGAGCAGTACTTC
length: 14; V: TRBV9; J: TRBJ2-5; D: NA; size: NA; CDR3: CASSVGGVAETQYF; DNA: TGTGCCAGCAGCGTCGGAGGGGTTGCAGAGACCCAGTACTTC
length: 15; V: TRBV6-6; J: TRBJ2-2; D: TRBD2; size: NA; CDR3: CASSSTSGNTGELFF; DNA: TGTGCCAGCAGTTCGACTAGCGGGAACACCGGGGAGCTGTTTTTT
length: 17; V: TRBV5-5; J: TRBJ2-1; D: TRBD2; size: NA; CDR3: CASSTGTRFGSYNEQFF; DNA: TGTGCCAGCAGTACCGGGACTAGATTCGGGTCCTACAATGAGCAGTTCTTC
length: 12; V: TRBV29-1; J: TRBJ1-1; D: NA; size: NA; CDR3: CSATGQNVEAFF; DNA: TGCAGCGCCACTGGGCAAAACGTTGAAGCTTTCTTT
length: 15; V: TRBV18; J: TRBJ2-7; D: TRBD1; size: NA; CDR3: CASSQNTGVGAEQYF; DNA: TGTGCCAGCTCCCAGAATACAGGGGTCGGTGCCGAGCAGTACTTC
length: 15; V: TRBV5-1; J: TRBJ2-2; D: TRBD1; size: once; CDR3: CASSLGQGGTGELFF; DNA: TGCGCCAGCAGCTTGGGACAGGGCGGCACCGGGGAGCTGTTTTTT
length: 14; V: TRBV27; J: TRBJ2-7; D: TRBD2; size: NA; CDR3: CASSFLAGGHEQYF; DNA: TGTGCCAGCAGTTTCCTAGCGGGAGGCCACGAGCAGTACTTC
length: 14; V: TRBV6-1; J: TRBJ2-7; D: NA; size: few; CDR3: CASSAQGFSSEQYF; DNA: TGTGCCAGCAGTGCTCAGGGGTTTAGCAGCGAGCAGTACTTC
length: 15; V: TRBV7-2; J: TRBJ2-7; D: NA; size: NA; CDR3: CASSSPRDWLYEQYF; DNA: TGTGCCAGCAGCTCTCCCCGGGACTGGCTGTACGAGCAGTACTTC
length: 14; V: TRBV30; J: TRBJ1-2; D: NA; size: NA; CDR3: CAWSVQGANYGYTF; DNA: TGTGCCTGGAGTGTACAGGGTGCTAACTATGGCTACACCTTC
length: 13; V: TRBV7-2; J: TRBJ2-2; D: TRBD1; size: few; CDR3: CASSLGTAGELFF; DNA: TGTGCCAGCAGCTTGGGGACAGCCGGGGAGCTGTTTTTT
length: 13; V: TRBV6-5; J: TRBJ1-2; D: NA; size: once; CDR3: CASSETVAYGYTF; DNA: TGTGCCAGCAGCGAGACAGTAGCCTATGGCTACACCTTC
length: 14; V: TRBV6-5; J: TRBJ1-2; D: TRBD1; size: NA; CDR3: CASSGQEGGYGYTF; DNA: TGTGCCAGCAGCGGACAGGAGGGGGGATATGGCTACACCTTC
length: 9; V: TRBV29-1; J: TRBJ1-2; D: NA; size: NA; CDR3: CSVDSGYTF; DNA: TGCAGCGTTGATAGTGGCTACACCTTC
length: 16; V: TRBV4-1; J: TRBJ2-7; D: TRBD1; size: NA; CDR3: CASSQGGQGNQNEQYF; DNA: TGCGCCAGCAGCCAAGGCGGACAGGGGAATCAGAACGAGCAGTACTTC
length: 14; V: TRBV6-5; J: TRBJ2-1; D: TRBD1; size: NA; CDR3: CASRRQGEYNEQFF; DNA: TGTGCCAGCCGTCGACAGGGGGAGTACAATGAGCAGTTCTTC
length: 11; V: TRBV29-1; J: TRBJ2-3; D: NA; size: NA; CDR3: CSVDVVDTQYF; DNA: TGCAGCGTTGATGTAGTGGATACGCAGTATTTT
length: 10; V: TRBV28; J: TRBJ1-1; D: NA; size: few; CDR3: CASSSGGAFF; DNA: TGTGCCAGCAGTTCTGGTGGCGCTTTCTTT
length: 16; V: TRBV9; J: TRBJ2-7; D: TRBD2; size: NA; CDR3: CASSVGGLASHYEQYF; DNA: TGTGCCAGCAGCGTAGGCGGACTAGCCTCTCACTACGAGCAGTACTTC
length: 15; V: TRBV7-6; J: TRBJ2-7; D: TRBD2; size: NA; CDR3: CASSTLAGESYEQYF; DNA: TGTGCCAGCAGTACCCTAGCGGGAGAATCCTACGAGCAGTACTTC
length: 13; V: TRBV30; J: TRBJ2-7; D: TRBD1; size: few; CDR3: CAWSRQGADEQYF; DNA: TGTGCCTGGAGTAGACAGGGGGCGGACGAGCAGTACTTC
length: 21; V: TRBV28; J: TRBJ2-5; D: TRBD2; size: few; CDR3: CASSTLKTHPTSGTGRETQYF; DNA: TGTGCCAGCAGTACCCTCAAGACTCACCCGACTAGCGGGACTGGCCGGGAGACCCAGTACTTC
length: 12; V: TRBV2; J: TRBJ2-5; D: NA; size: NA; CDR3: CASGLSQETQYF; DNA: TGTGCCAGCGGTCTTAGCCAAGAGACCCAGTACTTC
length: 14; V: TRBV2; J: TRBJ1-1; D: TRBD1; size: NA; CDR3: CASSPGQGWTEAFF; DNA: TGTGCCAGCAGCCCCGGACAGGGTTGGACTGAAGCTTTCTTT
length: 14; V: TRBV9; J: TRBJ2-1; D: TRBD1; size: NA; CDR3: CASSPWDRGNEQFF; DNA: TGTGCCAGCAGCCCGTGGGACAGAGGCAATGAGCAGTTCTTC
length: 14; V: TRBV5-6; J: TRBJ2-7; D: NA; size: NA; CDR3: CASSLGGLPYEQYF; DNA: TGTGCCAGCAGCTTGGGGGGGCTCCCCTACGAGCAGTACTTC
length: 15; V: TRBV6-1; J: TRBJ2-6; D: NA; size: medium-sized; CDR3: CASSVDSSGANVLTF; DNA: TGTGCCAGCAGTGTCGATAGCTCTGGGGCCAACGTCCTGACTTTC
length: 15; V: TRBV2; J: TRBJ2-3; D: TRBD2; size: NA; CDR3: CASSVFFSGSDTQYF; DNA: TGTGCCAGCAGTGTGTTTTTTAGCGGGAGTGATACGCAGTATTTT
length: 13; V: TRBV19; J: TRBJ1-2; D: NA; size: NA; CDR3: CASSIRESYGYTF; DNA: TGTGCCAGTAGTATTCGGGAAAGCTATGGCTACACCTTC